The source of this T cell receptor (beta chain) is a study of cytomegalovirus exposure and HLA in healthy donors. General study results and limits: An analysis was carried out at a later point. It showed that HLA-associated TCR beta chains were more clonally expanded than equally common non-associated chains. Some V segments, TRBV6-2 and TRBV6-3 among them, were indistinguishable and were therefore excluded. It was reported that TCR beta sequences correctly inferred the HLA-A and HLA-B alleles for most subjects. Later work found that TCR association rates differed between HLA loci; DRB1 had the most and HLA-C the fewest.

Germline V gene sequence: CDR1 SGHRS, CDR2 YFSETQ. This CDR3 comprises 14 residues. With V trimmed by 3 bases and J by 4 bases, 3 bases remained unmatched. As for this clone: Its antigen remains unknown.

A multiplex PCR was run with 60 Vbeta primers and 13 Jbeta primers. Here immunoSEQ multiplex PCR was the method, and the copy in TCRdb shows in-frame clones only, minus some. The data hold 130,000 to 150,000 clones, with approximately 78% observed a single time. The sample taken for sequencing was PBMCs. The clonotype comes from a man between 40 and 49 years old in good health and CMV-seropositive. The chain couples TRBV5-1 to TRBJ2-5; TRBD1 matches 10 bases. The CDR3 spells CASSSRTGGETQYF. CDR3 in DNA: TGCGCCAGCAGCTCCCGGACAGGGGGAGAGACCCAGTACTTC.